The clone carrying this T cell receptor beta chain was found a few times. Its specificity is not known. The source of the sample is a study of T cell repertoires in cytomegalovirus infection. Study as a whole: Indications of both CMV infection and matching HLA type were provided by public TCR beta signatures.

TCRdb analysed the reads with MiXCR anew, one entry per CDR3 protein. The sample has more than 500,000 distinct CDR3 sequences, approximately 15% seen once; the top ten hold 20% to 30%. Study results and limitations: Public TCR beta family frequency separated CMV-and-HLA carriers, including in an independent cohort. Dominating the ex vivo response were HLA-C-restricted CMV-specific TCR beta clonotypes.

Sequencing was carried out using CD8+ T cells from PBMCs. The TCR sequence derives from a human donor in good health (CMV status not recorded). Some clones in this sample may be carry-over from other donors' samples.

CDR3 coding DNA: TGCAGTGCTGATAGGGGGCTCGCTGGGGCCAACGTCCTGACTTTC. The encoded protein is CSADRGLAGANVLTF. V usage is TRBV20-1 and J usage is TRBJ2-6; 7 bases map to TRBD1. This CDR3 comprises 15 residues. Germline assignment: CDR1 DFQATT and CDR2 SNEGSKA (reference sequence). After removal of 5 bases from V and 2 bases from J, the junction contained 6 bases not matched to a gene.